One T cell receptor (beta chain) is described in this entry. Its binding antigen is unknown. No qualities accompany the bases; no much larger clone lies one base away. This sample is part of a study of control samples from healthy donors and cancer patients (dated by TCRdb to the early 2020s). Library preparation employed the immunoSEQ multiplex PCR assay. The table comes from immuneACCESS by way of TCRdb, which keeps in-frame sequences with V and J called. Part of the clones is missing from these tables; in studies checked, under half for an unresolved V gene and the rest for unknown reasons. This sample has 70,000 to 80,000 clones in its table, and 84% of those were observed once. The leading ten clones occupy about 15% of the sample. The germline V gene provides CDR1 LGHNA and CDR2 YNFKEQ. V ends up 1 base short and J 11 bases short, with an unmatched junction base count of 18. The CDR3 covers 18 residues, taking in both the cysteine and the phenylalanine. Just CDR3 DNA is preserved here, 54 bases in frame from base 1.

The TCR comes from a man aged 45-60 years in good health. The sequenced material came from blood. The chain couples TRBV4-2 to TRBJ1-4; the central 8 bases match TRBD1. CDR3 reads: CASSQGSGGDSTEGKLFF. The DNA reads TGTGCCAGCAGCCAAGGGTCAGGGGGCGATAGCACGGAGGGGAAACTGTTTTTT.